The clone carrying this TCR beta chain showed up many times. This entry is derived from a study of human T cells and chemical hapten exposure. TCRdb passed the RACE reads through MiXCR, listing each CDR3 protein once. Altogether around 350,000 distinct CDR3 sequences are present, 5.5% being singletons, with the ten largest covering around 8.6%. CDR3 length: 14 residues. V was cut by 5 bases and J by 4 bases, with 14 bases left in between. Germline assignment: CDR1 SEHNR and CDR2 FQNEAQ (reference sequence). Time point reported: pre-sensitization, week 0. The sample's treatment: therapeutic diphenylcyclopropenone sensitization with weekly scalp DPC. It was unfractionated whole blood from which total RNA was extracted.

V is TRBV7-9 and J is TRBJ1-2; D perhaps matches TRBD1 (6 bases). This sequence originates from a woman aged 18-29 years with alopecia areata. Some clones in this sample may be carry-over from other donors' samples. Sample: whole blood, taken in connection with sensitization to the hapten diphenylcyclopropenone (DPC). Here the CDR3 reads CASSLPDRSYGYTF. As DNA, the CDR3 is TGTGCCAGCAGCCTTCCGGACAGAAGCTATGGCTACACCTTC.